Here is one T cell receptor beta chain with its context. Clones were read by immunoSEQ multiplex PCR, and TCRdb kept only the in-frame ones, dropping some. Of tens of thousands of clones in the sample, approximately 84% were seen once. V gave up 2 bases and J gave up 5 bases; unmatched junction bases: 12. The CDR3 runs to 17 residues. The germline CDR1 and CDR2 sequences are SGHDT and YYEEEE. The data originate from a study of control samples from healthy donors and cancer patients. Input material: PBMCs. The clonotype comes from a man aged 70-80 years with lung cancer. The chain recombines TRBV5-6 with TRBJ2-5, with 10 positions matching TRBD2. The CDR3, as DNA: TGTGCCAGCAGCTTAAAAACTATAGCGGGGGGCCGGGAGACCCAGTACTTC. It yields the protein CASSLKTIAGGRETQYF.